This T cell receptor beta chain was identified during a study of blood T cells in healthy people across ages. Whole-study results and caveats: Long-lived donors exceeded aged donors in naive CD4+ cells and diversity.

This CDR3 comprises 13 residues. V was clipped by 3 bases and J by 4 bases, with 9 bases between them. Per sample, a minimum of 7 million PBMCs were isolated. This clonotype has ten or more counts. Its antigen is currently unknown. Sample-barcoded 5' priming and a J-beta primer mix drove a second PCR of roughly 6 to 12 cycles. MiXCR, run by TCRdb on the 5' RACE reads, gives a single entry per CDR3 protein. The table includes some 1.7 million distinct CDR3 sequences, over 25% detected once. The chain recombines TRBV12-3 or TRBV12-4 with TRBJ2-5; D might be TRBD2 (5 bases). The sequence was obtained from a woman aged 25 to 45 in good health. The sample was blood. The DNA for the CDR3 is TGTGCCAGCAGTTTGAGGAGGCGAGAGACCCAGTACTTC. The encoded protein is CASSLRRRETQYF.